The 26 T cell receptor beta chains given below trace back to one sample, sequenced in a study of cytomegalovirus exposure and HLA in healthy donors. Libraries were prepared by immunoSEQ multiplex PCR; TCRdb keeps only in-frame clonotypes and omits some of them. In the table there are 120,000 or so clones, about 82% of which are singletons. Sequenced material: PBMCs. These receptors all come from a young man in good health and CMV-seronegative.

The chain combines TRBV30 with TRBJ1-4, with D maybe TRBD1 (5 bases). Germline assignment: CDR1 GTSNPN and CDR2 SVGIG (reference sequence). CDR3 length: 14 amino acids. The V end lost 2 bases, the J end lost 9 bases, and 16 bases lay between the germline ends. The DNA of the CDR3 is TGTGCCTGGAGTAGCATGGGGCCCGGACAAAAACTGTTTTTT. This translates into CAWSSMGPGQKLFF.

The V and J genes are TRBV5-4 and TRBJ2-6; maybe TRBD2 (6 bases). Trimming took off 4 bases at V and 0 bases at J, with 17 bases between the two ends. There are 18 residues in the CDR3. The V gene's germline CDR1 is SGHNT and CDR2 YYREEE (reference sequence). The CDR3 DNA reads TGTGCCAGCAGCGCGGGGCGGGGAAGCTCCTCTGGGGCCAACGTCCTGACTTTC. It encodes CASSAGRGSSSGANVLTF.

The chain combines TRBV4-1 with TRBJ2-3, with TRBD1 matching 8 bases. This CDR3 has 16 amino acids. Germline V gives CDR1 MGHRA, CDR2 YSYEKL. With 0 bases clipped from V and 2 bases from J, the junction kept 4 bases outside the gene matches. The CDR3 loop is CASSQETGAPTDTQYF. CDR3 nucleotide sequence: TGCGCCAGCAGCCAAGAGACAGGGGCCCCCACAGATACGCAGTATTTT.

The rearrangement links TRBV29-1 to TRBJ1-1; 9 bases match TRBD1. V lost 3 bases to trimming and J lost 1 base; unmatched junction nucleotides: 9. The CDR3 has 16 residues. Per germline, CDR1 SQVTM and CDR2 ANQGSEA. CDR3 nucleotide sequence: TGCAGCGTTGAGGCACAGGGGGCCCTTCGGAACACTGAAGCTTTCTTT. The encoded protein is CSVEAQGALRNTEAFF.

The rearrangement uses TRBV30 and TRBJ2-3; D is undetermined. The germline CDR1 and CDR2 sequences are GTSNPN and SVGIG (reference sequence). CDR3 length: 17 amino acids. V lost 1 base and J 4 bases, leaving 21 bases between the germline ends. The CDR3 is CAWSGLLSLLGPDTQYF. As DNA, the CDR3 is TGTGCCTGGAGTGGTCTTTTGAGCCTCCTTGGGCCAGATACGCAGTATTTT.

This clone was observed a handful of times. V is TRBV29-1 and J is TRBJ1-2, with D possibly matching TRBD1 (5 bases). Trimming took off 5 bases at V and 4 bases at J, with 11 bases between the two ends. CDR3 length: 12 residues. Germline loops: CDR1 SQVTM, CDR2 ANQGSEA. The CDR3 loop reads CSVLQGTYGYTF. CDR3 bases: TGCAGCGTTCTCCAGGGAACCTATGGCTACACCTTC.

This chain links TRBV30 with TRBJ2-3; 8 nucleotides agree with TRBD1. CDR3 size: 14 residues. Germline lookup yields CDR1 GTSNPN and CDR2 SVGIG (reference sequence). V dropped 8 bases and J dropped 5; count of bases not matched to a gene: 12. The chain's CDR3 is CAQPPGGFRDTQYF. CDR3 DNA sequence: TGTGCCCAACCTCCAGGGGGCTTTCGAGATACGCAGTATTTT.

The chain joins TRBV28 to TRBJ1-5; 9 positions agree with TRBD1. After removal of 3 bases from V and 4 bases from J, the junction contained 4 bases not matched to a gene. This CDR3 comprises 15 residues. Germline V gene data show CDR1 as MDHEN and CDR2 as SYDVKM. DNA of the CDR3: TGTGCCAGCAGTTTTGACAGGGGGTGGAATCAGCCCCAGCATTTT. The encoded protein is CASSFDRGWNQPQHF.

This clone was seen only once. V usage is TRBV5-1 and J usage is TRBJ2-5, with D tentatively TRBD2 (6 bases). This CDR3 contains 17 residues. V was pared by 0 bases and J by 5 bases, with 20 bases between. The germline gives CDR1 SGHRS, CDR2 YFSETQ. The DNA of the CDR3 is TGCGCCAGCAGCTTGGCTGGAGGATTAGCGGAGACGGAGACCCAGTACTTC. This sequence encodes CASSLAGGLAETETQYF.

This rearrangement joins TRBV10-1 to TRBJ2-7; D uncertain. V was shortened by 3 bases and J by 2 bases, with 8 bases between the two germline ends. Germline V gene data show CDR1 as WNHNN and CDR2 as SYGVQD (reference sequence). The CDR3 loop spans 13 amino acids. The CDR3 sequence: CASSDRPPYEQYF. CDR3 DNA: TGCGCCAGCAGTGACAGGCCCCCCTACGAGCAGTACTTC.

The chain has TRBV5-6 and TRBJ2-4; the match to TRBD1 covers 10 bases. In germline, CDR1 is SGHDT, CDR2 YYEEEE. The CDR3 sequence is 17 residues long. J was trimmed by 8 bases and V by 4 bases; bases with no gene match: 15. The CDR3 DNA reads TGTGCCAGCAGCACCCACCTTCGACAGGGGGCCTTTGACATTCAGTACTTC. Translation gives CASSTHLRQGAFDIQYF. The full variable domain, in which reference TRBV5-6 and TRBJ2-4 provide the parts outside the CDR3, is DAGVTQSPTHLIKTRGQQVTLRCSPKSGHDTVSWYQQALGQGPQFIFQYYEEEERQRGNFPDRFSGHQFPNYSSELNVNALLLGDSALYLCASSTHLRQGAFDIQYFGAGTRLSVL.

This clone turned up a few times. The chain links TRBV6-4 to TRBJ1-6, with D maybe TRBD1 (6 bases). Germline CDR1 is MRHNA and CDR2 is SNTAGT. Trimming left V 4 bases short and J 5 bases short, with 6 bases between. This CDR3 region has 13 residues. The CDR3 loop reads CASSGTDNSPLHF. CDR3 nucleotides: TGTGCCAGCAGTGGGACAGATAATTCACCCCTCCACTTT.

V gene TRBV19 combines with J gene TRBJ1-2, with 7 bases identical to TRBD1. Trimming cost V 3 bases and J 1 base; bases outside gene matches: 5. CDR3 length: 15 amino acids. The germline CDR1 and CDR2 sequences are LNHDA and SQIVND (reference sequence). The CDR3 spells CASSISQGGNYGYTF. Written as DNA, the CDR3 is TGTGCCAGTAGTATTAGCCAGGGGGGTAACTATGGCTACACCTTC.

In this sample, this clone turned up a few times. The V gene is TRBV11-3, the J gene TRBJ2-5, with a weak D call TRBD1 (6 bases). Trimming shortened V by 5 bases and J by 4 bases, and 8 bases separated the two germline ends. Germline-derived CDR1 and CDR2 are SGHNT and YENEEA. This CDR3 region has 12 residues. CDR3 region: CASSPDRETQYF. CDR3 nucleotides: TGTGCCAGCAGCCCGGACAGAGAGACCCAGTACTTC.

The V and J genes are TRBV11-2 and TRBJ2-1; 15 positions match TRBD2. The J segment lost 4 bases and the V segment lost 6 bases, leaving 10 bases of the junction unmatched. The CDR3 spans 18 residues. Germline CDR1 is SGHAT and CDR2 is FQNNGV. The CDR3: CASSPLVGLAGGYNEQFF. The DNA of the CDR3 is TGTGCCAGCAGTCCCCTCGTGGGACTAGCGGGGGGTTACAATGAGCAGTTCTTC.

The CDR3 DNA is TGTGCCAGCAGCTTAGAGGGCGGGAGCAAGAACACCGGGGAGCTGTTTTTT. Its translation: CASSLEGGSKNTGELFF. This chain links TRBV13 with TRBJ2-2; 7 bases map to TRBD2. The CDR3 extends over 17 amino acids. After removal of 1 base from V and 1 base from J, the junction contained 6 bases not matched to a gene. From germline, CDR1 is PRHDT and CDR2 FYEKMQ (reference sequence).

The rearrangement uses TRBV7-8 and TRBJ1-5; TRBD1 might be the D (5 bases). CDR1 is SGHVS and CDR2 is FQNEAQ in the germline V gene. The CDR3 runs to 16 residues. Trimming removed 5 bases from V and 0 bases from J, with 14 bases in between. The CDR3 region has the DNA TGTGCCAGCAGCGCCCCGGGGGGGAATAGCAATCAGCCCCAGCATTTT. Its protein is CASSAPGGNSNQPQHF.

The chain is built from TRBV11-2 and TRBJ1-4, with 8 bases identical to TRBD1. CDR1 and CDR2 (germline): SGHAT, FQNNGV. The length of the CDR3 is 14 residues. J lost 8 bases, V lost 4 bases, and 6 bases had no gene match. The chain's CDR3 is CASSYRTGTEKLFF. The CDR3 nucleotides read TGTGCCAGCAGCTACCGGACAGGGACGGAAAAACTGTTTTTT.

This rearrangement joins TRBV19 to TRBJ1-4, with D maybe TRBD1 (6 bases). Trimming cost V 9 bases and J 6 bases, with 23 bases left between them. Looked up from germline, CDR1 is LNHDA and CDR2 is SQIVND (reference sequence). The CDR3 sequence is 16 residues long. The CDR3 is CASSRGAPMEDEKLFF. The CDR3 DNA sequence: TGTGCCAGCTCCCGGGGGGCCCCAATGGAGGATGAAAAACTGTTTTTT.

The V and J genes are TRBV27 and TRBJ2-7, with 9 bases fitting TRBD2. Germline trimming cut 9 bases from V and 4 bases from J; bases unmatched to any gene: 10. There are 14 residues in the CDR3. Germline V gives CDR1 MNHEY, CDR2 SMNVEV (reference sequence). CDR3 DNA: TGTGCCAGTCATGCCACGGGACTAGCTTACGAGCAGTACTTC. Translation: CASHATGLAYEQYF.

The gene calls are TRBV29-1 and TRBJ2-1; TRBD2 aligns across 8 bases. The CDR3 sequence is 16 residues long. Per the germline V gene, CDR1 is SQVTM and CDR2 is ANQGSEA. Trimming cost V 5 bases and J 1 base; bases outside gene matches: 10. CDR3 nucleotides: TGCAGCGTTAAGTGGACGGGGGGGTGGTCCTACAATGAGCAGTTCTTC. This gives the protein CSVKWTGGWSYNEQFF.

The CDR3 protein is CASSRLAGEGEQYF. CDR3 DNA: TGTGCCAGTAGTAGACTAGCGGGAGAGGGCGAGCAGTACTTC. V gene TRBV19 combines with J gene TRBJ2-7, with TRBD2 identical over 12 bases. With 4 bases clipped from V and 6 bases from J, the junction kept 4 bases outside the gene matches. CDR1 and CDR2 from the germline V gene are LNHDA and SQIVND (reference sequence). The CDR3 extends over 14 amino acids.

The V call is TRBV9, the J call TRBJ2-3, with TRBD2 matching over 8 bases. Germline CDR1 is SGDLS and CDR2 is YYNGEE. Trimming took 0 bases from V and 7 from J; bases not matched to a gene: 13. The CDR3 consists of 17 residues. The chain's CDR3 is CASSVGGRGLGGNTQYF. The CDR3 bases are TGTGCCAGCAGCGTAGGGGGTCGGGGACTAGGGGGGAATACGCAGTATTTT.

The CDR3 is CASSRIPQGGLPLANTGELFF. In nucleotides, the CDR3 is TGTGCCAGCAGCCGCATACCCCAAGGGGGCCTCCCTCTCGCGAACACCGGGGAGCTGTTTTTT. The chain has TRBV12-1 and TRBJ2-2; the table's D call, TRBD1, was not checked against the DNA. TRBV12-1 is a recognized pseudogene. The CDR3 consists of 21 residues.

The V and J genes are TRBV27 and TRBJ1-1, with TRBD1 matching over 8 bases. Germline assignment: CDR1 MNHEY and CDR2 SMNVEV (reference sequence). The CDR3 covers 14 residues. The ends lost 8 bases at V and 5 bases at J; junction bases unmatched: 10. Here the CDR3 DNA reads TGTGCCAGCCGACGACAGGGGCGGGATACTGAAGCTTTCTTT. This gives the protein CASRRQGRDTEAFF.

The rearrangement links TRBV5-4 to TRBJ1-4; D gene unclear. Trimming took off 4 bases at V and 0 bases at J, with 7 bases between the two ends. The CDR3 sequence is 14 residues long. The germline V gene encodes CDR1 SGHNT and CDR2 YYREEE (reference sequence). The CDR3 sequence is CASSQSATNEKLFF. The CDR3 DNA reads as TGTGCCAGCAGCCAGAGCGCAACTAATGAAAAACTGTTTTTT.